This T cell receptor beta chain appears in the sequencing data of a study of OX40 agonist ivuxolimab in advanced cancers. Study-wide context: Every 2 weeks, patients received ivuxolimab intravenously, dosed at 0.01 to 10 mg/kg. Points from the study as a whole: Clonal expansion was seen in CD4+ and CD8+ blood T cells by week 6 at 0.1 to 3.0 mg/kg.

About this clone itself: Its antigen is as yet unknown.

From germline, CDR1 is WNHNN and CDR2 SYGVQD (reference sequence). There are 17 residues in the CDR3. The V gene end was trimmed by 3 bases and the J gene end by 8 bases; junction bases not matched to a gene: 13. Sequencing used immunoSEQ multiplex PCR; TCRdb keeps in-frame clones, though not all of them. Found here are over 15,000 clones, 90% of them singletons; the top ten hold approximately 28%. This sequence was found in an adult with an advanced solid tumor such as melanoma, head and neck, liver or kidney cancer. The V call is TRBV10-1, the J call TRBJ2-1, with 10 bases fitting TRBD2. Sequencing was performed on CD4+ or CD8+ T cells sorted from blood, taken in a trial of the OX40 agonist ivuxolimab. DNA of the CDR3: TGCGCCAGCAGTGACCCACGAGCTAGCGGGAGTGGGGATGAGCAGTTCTTC. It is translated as CASSDPRASGSGDEQFF.